Following are 28 T cell receptor beta chains from one sample sequenced in a study of CDR3 diversity in severe acne. TCRdb fed the PCR reads into MiXCR, producing one record per CDR3 protein. The repertoire consists of approximately 84,000 distinct CDR3 sequences, with over 40% occurring once and the leading ten covering roughly 13%. Sequenced sample: blood. These receptors all come from a male donor in good health, without acne.

This clonotype was found many times. The V gene is TRBV18, the J gene TRBJ1-1, with TRBD1 as a possible D gene (5 bases). Germline CDR1 and CDR2: KGHSH and LQKENI. The CDR3 spans 14 residues. The germline V and J ends were trimmed by 1 base and 3 bases, with 9 bases remaining between them. The CDR3 DNA sequence: TGTGCCAGCTCACCACGCGGGGGGGACACTGAAGCTTTCTTT. Its protein product is CASSPRGGDTEAFF.

In its sample, this clonotype is medium-sized (0.01 to 0.1%). The chain carries TRBV7-9 and TRBJ2-7; D is possibly TRBD1 or TRBD2 (5 bases each). The germline V gene has CDR1 SEHNR and CDR2 FQNEAQ (reference sequence). This CDR3 region has 14 residues. The V end lost 5 bases, the J end lost 3 bases, and 14 bases lay between the germline ends. CDR3: CASSPMGEVYEQYF. The CDR3 DNA is TGTGCCAGCAGCCCAATGGGGGAAGTCTACGAGCAGTACTTC.

In its sample, this clonotype ranks as medium-sized. The rearrangement links TRBV15 to TRBJ1-5; D is uncertain. In germline, CDR1 is LNHNV, CDR2 YYDKDF (reference sequence). This CDR3 spans 15 amino acids. The V and J ends lost 5 bases and 1 base respectively, with 12 bases between them. The CDR3 is CATSGERLSNQPQHF. CDR3 in DNA: TGTGCCACCAGCGGCGAAAGGTTGAGCAATCAGCCCCAGCATTTT.

There are many counts of this clonotype. The chain combines TRBV18 with TRBJ1-6; 8 bases agree with TRBD1. CDR1 is KGHSH and CDR2 is LQKENI in the germline V gene. The CDR3 is 14 residues long. V lost 3 bases to trimming and J lost 7 bases; unmatched junction nucleotides: 2. The CDR3 bases are TGTGCCAGCTCACCCGGACAGGGAAATTCACCCCTCCACTTT. This gives the protein CASSPGQGNSPLHF. Together with reference TRBV18 and TRBJ1-6, the CDR3 gives the full variable domain: NAGVMQNPRHLVRRRGQEARLRCSPMKGHSHVYWYRQLPEEGLKFMVYLQKENIIDESGMPKERFSAEFPKEGPSILRIQQVVRGDSAAYFCASSPGQGNSPLHFGNGTRLTVT.

The V and J genes are TRBV28 and TRBJ1-1; 7 bases match TRBD1. CDR3 length: 17 residues. CDR1 MDHEN and CDR2 SYDVKM come from the germline V gene. The junction had 23 bases not matched to a gene; V was cut back by 8 bases and J by 8 bases. The CDR3 region is CASPPDRRGPVNAEAFF. The CDR3 coding sequence is TGTGCCAGCCCTCCGGACAGGAGAGGGCCGGTGAACGCCGAAGCTTTCTTT.

This clonotype was counted between two and nine times. The chain couples TRBV20-1 to TRBJ2-3, with unresolved D. V dropped 4 bases and J dropped 4 bases, with 6 bases sitting between them. The length of the CDR3 is 11 residues. The germline V gene encodes CDR1 DFQATT and CDR2 SNEGSKA (reference sequence). In DNA form, the CDR3 reads TGCAGTGCTACCTGGGCAGATACGCAGTATTTT. It codes for CSATWADTQYF.

Worth noting for this clonotype: Just one base apart from a much larger clone, this may be a read error. The rearrangement uses TRBV10-2 and TRBJ1-2; the match to TRBD1 covers 9 bases. Germline trimming cut 6 bases from V and 8 bases from J; bases unmatched to any gene: 7. Germline CDR1 and CDR2: WSHSY and SAAADI. The CDR3 sequence is 13 residues long. CDR3 in DNA: TGCGCCAGCAGCGGACAGGGGAATCGAGGCTACACCTTC. As protein: CASSGQGNRGYTF.

This clonotype was seen once. The rearrangement links TRBV6-1 to TRBJ2-7; tentative D call: TRBD2 (5 bases). Deletions cut 4 bases from V and 3 bases from J, with 10 bases between. CDR1 is MNHNS and CDR2 is SASEGT in the germline V gene. This CDR3 comprises 13 residues. The CDR3 DNA is TGTGCCAGCAGTGTTGGACTTTACTACGAGCAGTACTTC. It specifies CASSVGLYYEQYF.

This chain joins TRBV6-1 and TRBJ1-4, with D possibly being TRBD1 (5 bases). Germline CDR1 MNHNS, CDR2 SASEGT. Trimming shortened V by 8 bases and J by 5 bases, and 9 bases separated the two germline ends. The CDR3 loop spans 12 amino acids. CDR3 protein: CASGGGNEKLFF. CDR3 coding DNA: TGTGCCAGCGGCGGGGGAAATGAAAAACTGTTTTTT.

The genes are TRBV2 and TRBJ2-3; the D is unclear. Germline values: CDR1 SNHLY, CDR2 FYNNEI. The ends were cut back, 6 bases at V and 6 bases at J, with 13 bases in the middle. This CDR3 is 13 amino acids long. CDR3 region: CASRRSPADTQYF. The CDR3 DNA reads as TGTGCCAGCAGGAGGAGCCCCGCGGATACGCAGTATTTT.

On this clonotype: A much larger clone differs by one base, so this may be a read error. V and J are TRBV7-9 and TRBJ1-6; no clear D gene. This CDR3 contains 14 residues. CDR1 and CDR2 from the germline V gene are SEHNR and FQNEAQ (reference sequence). The CDR3 coding sequence is TGTGCCAGCAGCTTTTCCGAGTATAGTTCACCCCTCCACTTT. Protein product: CASSFSEYSSPLHF.

This clonotype was found many times. The CDR3 loop reads CASSVDGQGAYNEQFF. The DNA of the CDR3 is TGTGCCAGCAGCGTAGATGGACAGGGGGCGTACAATGAGCAGTTCTTC. The chain is built from TRBV9 and TRBJ2-1; 11 bases are shared with TRBD1. Germline CDR1 SGDLS, CDR2 YYNGEE. J gave up 4 bases and V 0 bases, and 3 bases lay outside the gene matches. The CDR3 sequence is 16 residues long.

Of note for this clonotype: At one end, the junction sequence differs from germline, possibly due to a read error. The chain is built from TRBV19 and TRBJ2-7; 7 bases match TRBD1. CDR1 is LNHDA and CDR2 is SQIVND in the germline V gene (reference sequence). This CDR3 is built from 14 residues. CDR3 nucleotide sequence: TGTGCCAGTAGTACCCCGGGACAGCTCTACGAGCAGTACTTT. The encoded protein is CASSTPGQLYEQYF.

This clonotype has just one count. The junction differs from germline at one of its ends, possibly a read error. J is TRBJ2-2 and V is TRBV10-1; TRBD2 matches 7 bases. Germline-derived CDR1 and CDR2 are WNHNN and SYGVQD (reference sequence). This CDR3 spans 15 amino acids. This CDR3 reads CASSAGGTNTGELFF. Here the CDR3 DNA reads TGTGCCAGCAGCGCCGGGGGGACGAACACCGGGGAGCTGTTTTTT.

This chain uses TRBV27 with TRBJ1-1; 9 bases align to TRBD1. Germline trimming cut 3 bases from V and 11 bases from J; bases unmatched to any gene: 7. CDR1 and CDR2 from the germline V gene are MNHEY and SMNVEV (reference sequence). This CDR3 has 13 residues. The CDR3, as DNA: TGTGCCAGCAGTTTCCGTGAAGACAGGGGGGCTTTCTTT. Protein: CASSFREDRGAFF.

Comment on this clonotype: The CDR3 end shows no conserved phenylalanine or tryptophan, and so a read error is likely. This chain connects TRBV30 to TRBJ2-3, with D possibly being TRBD2 (7 bases). Germline loops: CDR1 GTSNPN, CDR2 SVGIG (reference sequence). This CDR3 has 14 residues. Trimming removed 3 bases at V and 1 base at J, with 11 bases between. CDR3 in amino acids: CAWSRGARTDTQYS. Here the CDR3 DNA reads TGTGCCTGGAGCCGGGGGGCTCGCACAGATACGCAGTATTCT.

This chain connects TRBV11-2 to TRBJ1-2; TRBD1 aligns across 7 bases. Losses at the gene ends were 5 bases for V and 12 bases for J; bases not matched to a gene: 12. The germline CDR1 and CDR2 sequences are SGHAT and FQNNGV. The CDR3 totals 13 residues. In DNA, the CDR3 is TGTGCCAGCAGCGGGACAGATACCCCCGGCCACACCTTC. Protein sequence: CASSGTDTPGHTF. Full variable domain (outside the CDR3, taken from reference TRBV11-2 and TRBJ1-2): EAGVAQSPRYKIIEKRQSVAFWCNPISGHATLYWYQQILGQGPKLLIQFQNNGVVDDSQLPKDRFSAERLKGVDSTLKIQPAKLEDSAVYLCASSGTDTPGHTFGSGTRLTVV.

This clonotype was seen at least ten times. The CDR3 is CASSQEVGSGANVLTF. In nucleotides, the CDR3 is TGTGCCAGCAGCCAAGAAGTAGGCTCTGGGGCCAACGTCCTGACTTTC. The J gene is TRBJ2-6, the V gene TRBV3-1; no firm D call. The CDR3 runs 16 residues. Germline V lookup: CDR1 LGHDT, CDR2 YNNKEL (reference sequence). Trimming shortened V by 0 bases and J by 0 bases, and 6 bases separated the two germline ends. Full variable domain (rest looked up from reference TRBV3-1 and TRBJ2-6): DTAVSQTPKYLVTQMGNDKSIKCEQNLGHDTMYWYKQDSKKFLKIMFSYNNKELIINETVPNRFSPKSPDKAHLNLHINSLELGDSAVYFCASSQEVGSGANVLTFGAGSRLTVL.

DNA for the CDR3: TGCAGCGTTATTACTAGCCCGAGCTCCTACGAGCAGTACTTC. Protein product: CSVITSPSSYEQYF. The chain combines TRBV29-1 with TRBJ2-7, with D tentatively TRBD2 (6 bases). V shed 5 bases and J shed 0 bases, with 14 bases lying between them. The germline gives CDR1 SQVTM, CDR2 ANQGSEA. The CDR3 is made up of 14 amino acids.

Comments on this clonotype: Relative to the germline gene, one junction end is altered; a read error may explain this. The chain links TRBV3-1 to TRBJ2-1; weak D call: TRBD1 (7 bases). Per germline, CDR1 LGHDT and CDR2 YNNKEL (reference sequence). The CDR3 contains 15 residues. CDR3 region: CASSQGQGVDNERAF. The CDR3 DNA is TGTGCCAGCAGCCAGGGGCAGGGGGTGGACAATGAGCGGGCCTTC.

In its sample, this clonotype was seen many times. The chain couples TRBV10-3 to TRBJ1-2, with D possibly TRBD1 on 5 matching bases. Trimming took off 6 bases at V and 4 bases at J, with 9 bases between the two ends. CDR1 is ENHRY, CDR2 SYGVKD, per germline. There are 12 residues in the CDR3. The CDR3 region is CAIRDSPYGYTF. In DNA, the CDR3 is TGTGCCATCAGAGACAGTCCCTATGGCTACACCTTC.

The chain links TRBV10-1 to TRBJ1-6; tentatively, D is TRBD1 (5 bases). Germline V gene data show CDR1 as WNHNN and CDR2 as SYGVQD (reference sequence). This CDR3 contains 15 residues. V shed 2 bases and J shed 8 bases, with 13 bases lying between them. CDR3 bases: TGCGCCAGCAGTGAGAGCAGGGCCGGGGATTCACCCCTCCACTTT. Protein sequence: CASSESRAGDSPLHF.

This clonotype was detected a few times. The chain couples TRBV2 to TRBJ2-5, with 11 bases identical to TRBD2. V trimming: 7 bases; J trimming: 1 base; junction bases outside the gene matches: 8. The CDR3 contains 16 residues. The V gene's germline CDR1 is SNHLY and CDR2 FYNNEI. CDR3 DNA: TGTGCCAGCATGAGGGCTAGCGGGAGGCGCCAAGAGACCCAGTACTTC. Encoded protein: CASMRASGRRQETQYF.

On this clonotype itself: The CDR3 carries no conserved terminal phenylalanine or tryptophan, so it likely arises from a read error. The limits of the CDR3 on the DNA are not certain, so only TCRdb's listed CDR3 is given. The CDR3 here is CASSKIQV. The chain carries TRBV12-5 and TRBJ1-3; the table's D call of TRBD1 was not tested on the DNA. In germline, CDR1 is LGHNT, CDR2 FRNRAP. With termini counted, the CDR3 has 8 amino acids.

The V call is TRBV20-1, the J call TRBJ2-5, with D unresolved. Trimming took 7 bases from V and 9 from J, leaving 21 bases between them. CDR3 size: 13 residues. The germline V gene encodes CDR1 DFQATT and CDR2 SNEGSKA (reference sequence). The DNA of the CDR3 is TGCAGTGTGGACCGTAATAGCAATCAGCCCCAGTACTTC. The encoded protein is CSVDRNSNQPQYF.

Ten or more counts support this clonotype. V is TRBV5-1 and J is TRBJ1-2; 9 nucleotides agree with TRBD1. CDR3 length equals 16 residues. The V and J ends lost 4 bases and 1 base, in that order; junction bases with no gene match: 8. The germline V gene encodes CDR1 SGHRS and CDR2 YFSETQ. The CDR3 protein is CASSGGQGRINYGYTF. CDR3 bases: TGCGCCAGCAGCGGGGGACAGGGACGGATTAACTATGGCTACACCTTC.

The chain combines TRBV7-2 with TRBJ1-1; no reliable D call. The CDR3 spans 13 residues. V lost 5 bases, J lost 3 bases, and 10 bases lay in between. Germline V lookup: CDR1 SGHTA, CDR2 FQGNSA. The CDR3 DNA reads as TGTGCCAGCAGCCCACTACAGCACACTGAAGCTTTCTTT. This encodes CASSPLQHTEAFF. Full variable domain (missing parts from reference TRBV7-2 and TRBJ1-1): GAGVSQSPSNKVTEKGKDVELRCDPISGHTALYWYRQSLGQGLEFLIYFQGNSAPDKSGLPSDRFSAERTGGSVSTLTIQRTQQEDSAVYLCASSPLQHTEAFFGQGTRLTVV.

On this clonotype itself: An end of the junction differs from the germline gene, which may be a read error. V usage is TRBV20-1 and J usage is TRBJ2-7, with D perhaps TRBD1 (7 bases). Germline CDR1 is DFQATT and CDR2 is SNEGSKA (reference sequence). This CDR3 spans 18 amino acids. Written as DNA, the CDR3 is TGCAGTGCCGGGGGTACAGGGGATATCATTAGACTTACCTACGAGCGGTACTTC. Translated, it gives CSAGGTGDIIRLTYERYF.